Sequencing of this T cell receptor beta chain was carried out in a study of spatial heterogeneity in lung cancer (dated by TCRdb to between 2018 and 2021). Study-wide context: Beta-chain transcripts were consistently detected in greater numbers than alpha-chain transcripts, which likely reflected higher beta-chain transcript abundance. TCR repertoire features were related to nonsynonymous mutation counts determined by whole-exome sequencing of tumor tissue. Both alpha and beta chains were TCR-sequenced in a few hundred tumor regions, fewer than 80 matched nontumor lung samples and some 56 PBMC samples obtained at surgery. The study quantitatively compared TCR alpha and beta repertoires across multiple tumor regions, matched nontumor lung and blood in non-small cell lung cancer. In the raw uncorrected reads, each unique combination of TCR and UMI appeared more than ten times on average. The paper as a whole reports these results and caveats: Confirming at a functional level the hypothesis that regional TCRs recognize regional mutations was considered to require additional single-cell paired TCR alpha and beta sequencing. Ubiquitous expanded tumor TCRs were found in blood more often at tumor resection than at routine follow-up.

Explained via the paper, the time point label denotes: sample taken at primary tumor resection. For TCR sequencing, whole RNA was extracted from tumor and nontumor lung tissue, or from cryopreserved PBMC samples, and no cell sorting was done. The donors were 72 patients from the lung TRACERx cohort who had early-stage, untreated non-small cell lung cancer. Only patients for whom sufficient RNA was available from at least two tumor regions were selected for TCR sequencing. The germline V gene (reference sequence) supplies CDR1 SEHNR and CDR2 FQNEAQ. From the cysteine through the phenylalanine, the CDR3 covers 16 amino acids. The only DNA kept is the CDR3, 48 bases in frame from the first base. V was cut back by 5 bases and J by 2 bases, leaving a gap of 16 bases between them. Library creation used 5' RACE. TCRdb names NextSeq 500 as the instrument used. The TCR library protocol attached a unique molecular identifier to each TCR cDNA molecule to allow correction of PCR and sequencing errors. In the source study's methods: TCR identification, UMI-based error correction and CDR3 extraction were performed with Decombinator tools. TCRs above a frequency of 2 per 1,000, corresponding to the top 1% of the tumor frequency distribution, were defined as expanded. Rényi diversity was computed with the R vegan package after subsampling each repertoire 100 times to 5,000 TCRs. To build CDR3 similarity networks, amino acid triplet string-kernel similarity was used, and CDR3s were connected when their pairwise similarity was above 0.82. TCRdb reworked the public reads: Q25 trimming with fastp, MiXCR clone assembly, productive beta chains retained. Identical CDR3 protein sequences are pooled into one entry, listed with their most common genes and DNA. TCRdb, not the authors, supplied the V and J calls. The table for this sample lists 35,000 to 55,000 distinct CDR3 sequences; around 15% of them were counted only once. 55% to 60% of the sample rests with the top ten.

This clonotype has ten or more counts. The antigen it recognizes is unknown. No base qualities exist here, and no much larger clone lies one base off it. The clonotype originates from a male donor with early-stage non-small cell lung cancer. This sequence uses TRBV7-9 and TRBJ1-3; tentative D gene TRBD1, with 6 bases matching. The sequenced sample was PBMCs, obtained at surgery. The CDR3 sequence is CASSPTYRATGNTIYF. DNA sequence: TGTGCCAGCAGCCCCACCTACAGGGCTACTGGAAACACCATATATTTT.